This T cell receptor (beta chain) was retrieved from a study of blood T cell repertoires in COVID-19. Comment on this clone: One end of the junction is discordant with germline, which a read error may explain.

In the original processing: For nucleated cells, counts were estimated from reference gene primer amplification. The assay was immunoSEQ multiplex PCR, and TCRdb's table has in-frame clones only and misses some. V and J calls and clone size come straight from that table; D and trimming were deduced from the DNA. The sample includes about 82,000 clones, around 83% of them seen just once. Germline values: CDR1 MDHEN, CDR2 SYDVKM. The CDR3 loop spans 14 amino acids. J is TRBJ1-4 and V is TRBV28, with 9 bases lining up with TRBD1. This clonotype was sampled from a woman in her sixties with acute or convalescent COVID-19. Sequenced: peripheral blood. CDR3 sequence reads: CASSLWDRVGKLFF. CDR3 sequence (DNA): TGTGCCAGCAGTCTATGGGACAGGGTAGGAAAACTGTTTTTT.